Detailed here is one TCR beta chain. Original processing methods: Estimation of nucleated cell counts relied on the amplification of reference gene primers. TCRdb's copy holds only in-frame clones and misses some; the assay was immunoSEQ multiplex PCR. The D gene and trimming were derived from the DNA, and the V and J assignments and clone size from that table. The table lists a few hundred thousand clones, less than 90% of them singletons, with approximately 5.4% in the top ten. Ages ranged from about 18 to 89 years, with residence in 24 US areas. Participants were placed into cohorts based on the clinical history they reported. The sample is drawn from a study of blood T cell repertoires in COVID-19. V gave up 3 bases and J gave up 6 bases, with 17 bases separating them. The length of the CDR3 is 15 residues. Germline V lookup: CDR1 LNHDA, CDR2 SQIVND (reference sequence).

This sequence joins TRBV19 and TRBJ1-1; TRBD1 is a possible D gene (6 bases). The clonotype originates from a woman aged 45-65 years who had recovered from COVID-19. Sequencing used PBMCs or T cells enriched from blood (not recorded which). Written as DNA, the CDR3 is TGTGCCAGTAGTATGGGGACAACAGGGAATTCTGAAGCTTTCTTT. This translates into CASSMGTTGNSEAFF.